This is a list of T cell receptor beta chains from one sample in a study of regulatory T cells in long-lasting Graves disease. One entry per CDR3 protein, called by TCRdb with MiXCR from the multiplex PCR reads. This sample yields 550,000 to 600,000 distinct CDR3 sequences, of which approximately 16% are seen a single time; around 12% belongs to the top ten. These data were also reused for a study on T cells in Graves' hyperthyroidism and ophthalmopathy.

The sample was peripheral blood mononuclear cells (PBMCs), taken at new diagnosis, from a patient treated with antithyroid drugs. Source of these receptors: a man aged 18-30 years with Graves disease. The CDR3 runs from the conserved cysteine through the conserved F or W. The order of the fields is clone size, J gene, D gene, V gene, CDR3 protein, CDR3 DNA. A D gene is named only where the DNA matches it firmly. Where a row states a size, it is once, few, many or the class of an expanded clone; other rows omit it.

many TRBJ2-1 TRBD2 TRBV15 CATRGLAGAEQFF TGTGCCACCCGGGGACTAGCGGGAGCTGAGCAGTTCTTC
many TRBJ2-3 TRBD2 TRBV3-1 CASSVTSGSGTQYF TGTGCCAGCAGCGTAACTAGCGGGAGTGGTACGCAGTATTTT
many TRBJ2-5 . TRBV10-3 CAISVGGDQETQYF TGTGCCATCTCAGTAGGAGGGGATCAAGAGACCCAGTACTTC
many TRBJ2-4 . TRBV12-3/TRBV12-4 CASSQTGTGNIQYF TGTGCCAGCAGTCAGACCGGGACTGGAAACATTCAGTACTTC
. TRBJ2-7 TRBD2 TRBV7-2 CASSQRTSGLKGEQYF TGTGCCAGCAGTCAAAGGACTAGCGGGCTAAAGGGCGAGCAGTACTTC
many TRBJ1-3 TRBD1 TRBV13 CASSWRGTAEYPGNTIYF TGTGCCAGCAGCTGGCGGGGGACAGCGGAATACCCTGGAAACACCATATATTTT
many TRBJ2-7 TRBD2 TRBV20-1 CSARDRRLAGVEQYF TGCAGTGCTAGAGATCGACGACTAGCGGGAGTAGAGCAGTACTTC
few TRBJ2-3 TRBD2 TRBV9 CASSVGTNLLADTQYF TGTGCCAGCAGCGTAGGGACTAACCTACTAGCGGATACGCAGTATTTT
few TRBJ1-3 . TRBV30 CAWGTGGTTGNTIYF TGTGCCTGGGGAACCGGGGGGACCACTGGAAACACCATATATTTT
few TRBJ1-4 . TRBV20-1 CSARWPLLSEKLFF TGCAGTGCTAGATGGCCTCTCTTAAGTGAAAAACTGTTTTTT
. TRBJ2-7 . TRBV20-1 CSARSRDWTYEQYF TGCAGTGCTAGATCCCGGGACTGGACCTACGAGCAGTACTTC
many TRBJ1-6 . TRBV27 CASSLRGPNSPLHF TGTGCCAGCAGTTTACGGGGGCCTAATTCACCCCTCCACTTT
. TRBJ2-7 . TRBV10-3 CAIRLTDHEQYF TGTGCCATCCGATTGACTGACCACGAGCAGTACTTC
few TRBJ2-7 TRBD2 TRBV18 CASSPVAGVDYEQYF TGTGCCAGCTCACCAGTGGCGGGGGTGGATTACGAGCAGTACTTC
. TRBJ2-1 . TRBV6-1 CASSETSSYNEQFF TGTGCCAGCTCCGAGACTAGTTCCTACAATGAGCAGTTCTTC
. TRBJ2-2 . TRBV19 CASSERTENNFERLTGELFF TGTGCCAGTAGTGAGAGGACCGAAAACAACTTCGAGAGACTAACCGGGGAGCTGTTTTTT
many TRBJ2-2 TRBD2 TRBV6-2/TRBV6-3 CASRRTSGSGTGELFF TGTGCCAGCAGGCGGACTAGCGGGAGTGGTACCGGGGAGCTGTTTTTT
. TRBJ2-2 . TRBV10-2 CATKQGPVNTGELFF TGCGCCACCAAACAAGGACCGGTGAACACCGGGGAGCTGTTTTTT
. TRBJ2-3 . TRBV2 CASRREKGTDTQYF TGTGCCAGCAGGAGGGAGAAAGGTACAGATACGCAGTATTTT
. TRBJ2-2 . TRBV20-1 CSVLRMGLTNTGELFF TGCAGTGTTCTGCGGATGGGACTTACGAACACCGGGGAGCTGTTTTTT
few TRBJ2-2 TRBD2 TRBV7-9 CASSLGGSGRFGELFF TGTGCCAGCAGCTTAGGGGGTAGCGGGAGATTCGGGGAGCTGTTTTTT
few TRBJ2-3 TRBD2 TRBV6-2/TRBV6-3 CASSSPLAGIDTQYF TGTGCCAGCAGTTCCCCCCTAGCGGGAATAGATACGCAGTATTTT
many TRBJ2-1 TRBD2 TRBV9 CASSVEAGWANEQFF TGTGCCAGCAGCGTAGAAGCGGGGTGGGCCAATGAGCAGTTCTTC
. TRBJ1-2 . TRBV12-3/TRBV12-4 CASSLGQRNYGYTF TGTGCCAGCAGTTTAGGGCAGAGGAACTATGGCTACACCTTC
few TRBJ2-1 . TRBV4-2 CASSLTLDSSYNEQFF TGTGCCAGCAGCCTTACTTTGGACTCATCATACAATGAGCAGTTCTTC
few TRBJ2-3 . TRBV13 CASSVRLGINTDTQYF TGTGCCAGCAGCGTAAGACTGGGGATAAACACAGATACGCAGTATTTT
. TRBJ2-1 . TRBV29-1 CSVEGGRTYNEQFF TGCAGCGTTGAAGGTGGGAGAACCTACAATGAGCAGTTCTTC
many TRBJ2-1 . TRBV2 CASIGAEGGYNEQFF TGTGCCAGCATCGGGGCGGAGGGGGGGTACAATGAGCAGTTCTTC
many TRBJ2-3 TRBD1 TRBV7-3 CASSLGQVSTDTQYF TGTGCCAGCAGCCTCGGACAGGTCTCCACAGATACGCAGTATTTT
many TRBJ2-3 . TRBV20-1 CSALGPQGADTQYF TGCAGTGCTCTCGGTCCCCAGGGCGCGGATACGCAGTATTTT
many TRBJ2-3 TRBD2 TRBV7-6 CASSLELAGAADTQYF TGTGCCAGCAGCTTAGAACTAGCGGGAGCTGCAGATACGCAGTATTTT
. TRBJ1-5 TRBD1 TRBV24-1 CATAGGDQPQHF TGTGCCACCGCAGGGGGCGATCAGCCCCAGCATTTT
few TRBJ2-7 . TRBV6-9 CASSYLQGNYEQHF TGTGCCAGCAGTTACCTGCAGGGGAACTACGAGCAGCACTTC
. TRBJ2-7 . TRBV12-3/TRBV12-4 CASTLLRAGFYEQYF TGTGCCAGCACTCTCCTTCGGGCGGGATTCTACGAGCAGTACTTC
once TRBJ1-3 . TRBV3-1 CAGSHEGFGNTIYF TGTGCCGGCAGCCACGAGGGGTTCGGAAACACCATATATTTT
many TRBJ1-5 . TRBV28 CASNAGSQPQHF TGTGCCAGCAACGCGGGTAGCCAGCCCCAGCATTTT
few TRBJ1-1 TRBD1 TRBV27 CASSIGTGTMNTEAFF TGTGCCAGCAGTATCGGGACAGGGACCATGAACACTGAAGCTTTCTTT
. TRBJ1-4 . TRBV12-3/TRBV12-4 CASSPAGAREKLFF TGTGCCAGCAGCCCGGCGGGGGCGCGGGAAAAACTGTTTTTT
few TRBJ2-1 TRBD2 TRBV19 CASSGRGLGGFYNEQFF TGTGCCAGTAGTGGTCGGGGACTAGGGGGTTTCTACAATGAGCAGTTCTTC
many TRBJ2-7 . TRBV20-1 CSASGVSRSYEQYF TGCAGTGCTAGCGGAGTCTCACGGAGCTACGAGCAGTACTTC
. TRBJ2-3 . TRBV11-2 CASSLGPGDTQYF TGTGCCAGCAGCTTAGGGCCAGGAGATACGCAGTATTTT
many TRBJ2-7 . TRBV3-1 CASSQERGSYEQYF TGCGCCAGCAGCCAAGAGAGGGGCAGCTACGAGCAGTACTTC
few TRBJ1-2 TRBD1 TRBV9 CASSPTGVVYGYTF TGTGCCAGCAGCCCCACAGGGGTGGTCTATGGCTACACCTTC
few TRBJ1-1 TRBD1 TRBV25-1 CASSATGVEYTEAFF TGTGCCAGCAGTGCAACAGGGGTCGAGTACACTGAAGCTTTCTTT
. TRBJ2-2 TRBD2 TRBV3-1 CASSPTGLANTGELFF TGTGCCAGCAGCCCAACGGGACTAGCGAACACCGGGGAGCTGTTTTTT
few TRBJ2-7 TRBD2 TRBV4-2 CASSQAQREATYEQYF TGTGCCAGCAGCCAAGCCCAGCGGGAGGCGACCTACGAGCAGTACTTC
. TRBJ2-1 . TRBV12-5 CASGLDSWSSYNEQFF TGTGCTAGTGGTTTGGACAGCTGGAGCTCCTACAATGAGCAGTTCTTC
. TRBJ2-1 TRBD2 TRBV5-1 CASSSSTSGVHNEQFF TGCGCCAGCAGCTCGTCAACTAGCGGAGTCCACAATGAGCAGTTCTTC
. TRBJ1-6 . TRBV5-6 CASSWMGRDSPLHF TGTGCCAGCAGCTGGATGGGCAGGGATTCACCCCTCCACTTT
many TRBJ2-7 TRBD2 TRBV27 CASRHGTRAREQYF TGTGCCAGCAGACACGGGACTAGAGCTCGCGAGCAGTACTTC
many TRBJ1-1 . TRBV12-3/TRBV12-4 CASRRAGLNTEAFF TGTGCCAGCAGAAGGGCAGGGTTAAACACTGAAGCTTTCTTT
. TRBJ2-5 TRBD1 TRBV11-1 CASSPRTGGEQETQYF TGTGCCAGCAGCCCGAGGACAGGGGGCGAGCAAGAGACCCAGTACTTC
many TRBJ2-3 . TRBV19 CASRFGGTTDTQYF TGTGCCAGTAGATTCGGCGGGACCACAGATACGCAGTATTTT
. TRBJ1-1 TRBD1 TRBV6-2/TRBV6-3 CASSTPWTGENTEAFF TGTGCCAGCAGCACTCCTTGGACAGGCGAGAACACTGAAGCTTTCTTT
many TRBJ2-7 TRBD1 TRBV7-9 CASSPRVDRDPYEQYF TGTGCCAGCAGCCCTCGAGTAGACAGGGATCCCTACGAGCAGTACTTC